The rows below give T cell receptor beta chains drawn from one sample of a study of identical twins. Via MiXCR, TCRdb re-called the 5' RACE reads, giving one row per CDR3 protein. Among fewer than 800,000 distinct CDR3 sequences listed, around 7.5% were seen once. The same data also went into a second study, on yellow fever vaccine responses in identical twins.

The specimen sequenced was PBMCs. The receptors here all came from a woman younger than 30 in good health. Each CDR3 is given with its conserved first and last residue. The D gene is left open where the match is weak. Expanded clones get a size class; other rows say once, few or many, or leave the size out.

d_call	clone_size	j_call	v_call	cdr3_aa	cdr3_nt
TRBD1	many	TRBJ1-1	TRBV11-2	CASIRNRGEMNTEAFF	TGTGCCAGCATCCGAAACAGGGGGGAGATGAACACTGAAGCTTTCTTT
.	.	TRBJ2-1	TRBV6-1	CASSTGTKNEQFF	TGTGCCAGCAGTACGGGGACCAAAAACGAGCAGTTCTTC
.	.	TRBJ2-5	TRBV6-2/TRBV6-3	CASSYRRGAEETQYF	TGTGCCAGCAGTTACCGTAGAGGGGCGGAAGAGACCCAGTACTTC
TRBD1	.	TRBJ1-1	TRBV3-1	CASSPIRDRGSEAFF	TGTGCCAGCAGCCCGATCCGGGACAGGGGCTCTGAAGCTTTCTTT
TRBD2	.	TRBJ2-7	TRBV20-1	CSATKTLADYEQYF	TGCAGTGCGACAAAGACACTAGCGGACTACGAGCAGTACTTC
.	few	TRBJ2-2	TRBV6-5	CASSSGTRALWTGELFF	TGTGCCAGCAGTTCCGGGACGAGGGCTTTGTGGACCGGGGAGCTGTTTTTT
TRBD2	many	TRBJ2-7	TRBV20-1	CSASLAGGPKGEQYF	TGCAGTGCTAGTTTAGCGGGAGGGCCAAAAGGCGAGCAGTACTTC
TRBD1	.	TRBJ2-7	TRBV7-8	CASSDRGSTYEQYF	TGTGCCAGCAGCGACAGGGGTTCAACCTACGAGCAGTACTTC
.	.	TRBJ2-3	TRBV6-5	CASSYSEGANTDTQYF	TGTGCCAGCAGTTACTCCGAGGGAGCCAACACAGATACGCAGTATTTT
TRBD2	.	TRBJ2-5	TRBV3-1	CASITRFGGTGQETQYF	TGTGCCAGCATCACGAGATTCGGGGGGACTGGCCAAGAGACCCAGTACTTC
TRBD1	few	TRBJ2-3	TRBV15	CATSKGTDSTDTQYF	TGTGCCACCAGCAAAGGGACAGACAGCACAGATACGCAGTATTTT
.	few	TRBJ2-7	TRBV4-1	CASSPNARRADYEQYF	TGCGCCAGCAGCCCTAACGCCCGAAGGGCCGACTACGAGCAGTACTTC
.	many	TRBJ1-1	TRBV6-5	CASSYEVDTEAFF	TGTGCCAGCAGTTACGAGGTGGACACTGAAGCTTTCTTT
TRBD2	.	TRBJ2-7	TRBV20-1	CSAPGLAGGYEQYF	TGCAGCGCCCCGGGACTAGCGGGAGGATACGAGCAGTACTTC
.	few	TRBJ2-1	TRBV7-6	CASSLVSGWNEQFF	TGTGCCAGCAGCTTAGTGTCTGGGTGGAATGAGCAGTTCTTC